This TCR beta chain is from a study of blood T cell repertoires in COVID-19. Study in general: Spain, Italy and the United States supplied samples that represented acute and convalescent COVID-19.

Per the germline V gene, CDR1 is LGHDT and CDR2 is YNNKEL (reference sequence). This CDR3 has 14 residues. Per the original methods: Amplification of reference gene primers provided the estimated nucleated cell counts. The table came from immunoSEQ multiplex PCR; TCRdb's copy has only in-frame clones and leaves some out. V, J and clone size reflect that table, while D and trimming were determined from the DNA. The data show 68,000 or so clones, more than 60% seen once. The chain has TRBV3-1 (or the pseudogene TRBV3-2) and TRBJ2-3, with 7 bases identical to TRBD1. The TCR sequence derives from a human donor in a cohort sampled during active COVID-19. The sample consisted of peripheral blood. The CDR3: CATGIGGGTDTQYF. DNA of the CDR3: TGTGCGACGGGGATAGGGGGCGGGACAGATACGCAGTATTTT.